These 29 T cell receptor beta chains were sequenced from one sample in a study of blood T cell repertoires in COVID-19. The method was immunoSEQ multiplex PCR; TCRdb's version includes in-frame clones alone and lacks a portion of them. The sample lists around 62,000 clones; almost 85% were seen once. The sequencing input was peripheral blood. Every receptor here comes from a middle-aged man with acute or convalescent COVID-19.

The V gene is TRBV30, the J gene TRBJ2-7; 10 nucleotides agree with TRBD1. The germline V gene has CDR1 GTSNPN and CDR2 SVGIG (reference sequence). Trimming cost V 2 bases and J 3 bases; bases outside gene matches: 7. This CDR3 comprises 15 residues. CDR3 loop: CAWSPGDRGLYEQYF. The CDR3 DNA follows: TGTGCCTGGAGTCCAGGGGACAGGGGCCTCTACGAGCAGTACTTC.

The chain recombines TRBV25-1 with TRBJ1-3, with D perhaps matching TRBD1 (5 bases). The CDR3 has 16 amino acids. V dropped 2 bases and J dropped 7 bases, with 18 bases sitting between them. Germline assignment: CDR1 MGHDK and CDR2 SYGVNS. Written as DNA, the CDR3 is TGTGCCAGCAGTGAAGGATTTGGAGGGGATAGGAACACCATATATTTT. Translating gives CASSEGFGGDRNTIYF.

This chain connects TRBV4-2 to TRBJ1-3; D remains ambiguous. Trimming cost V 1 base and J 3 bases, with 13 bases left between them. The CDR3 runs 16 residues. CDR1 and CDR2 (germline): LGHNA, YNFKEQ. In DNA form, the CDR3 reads TGTGCCAGCAGCCAAGGCGCACCTCTGTTTGGAAACACCATATATTTT. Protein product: CASSQGAPLFGNTIYF.

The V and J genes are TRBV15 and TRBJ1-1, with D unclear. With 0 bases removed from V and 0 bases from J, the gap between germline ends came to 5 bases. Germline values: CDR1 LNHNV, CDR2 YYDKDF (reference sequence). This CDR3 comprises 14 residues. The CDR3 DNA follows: TGTGCCACCAGCAGAGATCGGGTGAACACTGAAGCTTTCTTT. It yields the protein CATSRDRVNTEAFF.

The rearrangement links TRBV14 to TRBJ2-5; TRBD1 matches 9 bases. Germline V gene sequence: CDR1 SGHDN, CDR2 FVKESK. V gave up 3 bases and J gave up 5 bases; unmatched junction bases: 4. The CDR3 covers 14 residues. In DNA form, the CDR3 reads TGTGCCAGCAGCCACCGACAGGGGGGGGAGACCCAGTACTTC. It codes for CASSHRQGGETQYF.

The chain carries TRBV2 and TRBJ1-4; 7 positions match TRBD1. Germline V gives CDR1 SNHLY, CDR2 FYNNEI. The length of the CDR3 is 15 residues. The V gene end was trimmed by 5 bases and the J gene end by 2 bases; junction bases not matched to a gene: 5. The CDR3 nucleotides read TGTGCCAGCAGTTTGAACAGGGGCACTAATGAAAAACTGTTTTTT. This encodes CASSLNRGTNEKLFF.

CDR3 loop: CASSSYRQSLTGANVLTF. Here the CDR3 DNA reads TGTGCCAGCTCCTCATACAGGCAGAGTTTGACTGGGGCCAACGTCCTGACTTTC. The chain carries TRBV18 and TRBJ2-6; the D gene is possibly TRBD1 (5 bases). Deletions cut 6 bases from V and 2 bases from J, with 20 bases between. In germline, CDR1 is KGHSH, CDR2 LQKENI. The length of the CDR3 is 18 residues.

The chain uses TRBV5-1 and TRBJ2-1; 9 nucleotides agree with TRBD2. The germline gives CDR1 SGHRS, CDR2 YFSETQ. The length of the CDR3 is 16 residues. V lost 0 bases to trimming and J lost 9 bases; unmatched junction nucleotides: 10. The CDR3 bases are TGCGCCAGCAGCTTGGCCATTGGGACTAGCATTGGTGAGCAGTTCTTC. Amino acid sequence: CASSLAIGTSIGEQFF.

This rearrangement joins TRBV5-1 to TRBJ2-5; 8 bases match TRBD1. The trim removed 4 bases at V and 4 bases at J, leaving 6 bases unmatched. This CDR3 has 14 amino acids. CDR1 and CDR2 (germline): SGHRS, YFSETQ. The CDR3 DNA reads TGCGCCAGCAGCGATGTGACAGGGGTAGAGACCCAGTACTTC. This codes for CASSDVTGVETQYF.

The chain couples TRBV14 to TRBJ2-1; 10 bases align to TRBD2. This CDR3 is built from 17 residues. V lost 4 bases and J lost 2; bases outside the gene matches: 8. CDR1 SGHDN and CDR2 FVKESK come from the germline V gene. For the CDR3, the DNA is TGTGCCAGCAGCCGCGGACTAGCGGATTTCCCCTACAATGAGCAGTTCTTC. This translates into CASSRGLADFPYNEQFF.

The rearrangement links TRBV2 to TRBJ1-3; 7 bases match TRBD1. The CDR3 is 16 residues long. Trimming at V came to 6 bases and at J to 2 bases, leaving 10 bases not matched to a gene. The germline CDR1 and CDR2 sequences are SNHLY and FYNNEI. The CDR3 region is CASRFNPQGAGNTIYF. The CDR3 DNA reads TGTGCCAGCAGGTTTAACCCCCAGGGGGCTGGAAACACCATATATTTT.

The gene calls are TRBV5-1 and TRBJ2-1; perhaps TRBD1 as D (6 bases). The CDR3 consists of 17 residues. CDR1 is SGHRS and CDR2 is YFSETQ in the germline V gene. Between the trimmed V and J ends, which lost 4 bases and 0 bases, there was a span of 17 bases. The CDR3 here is CASSGSGTPASYNEQFF. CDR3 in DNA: TGCGCCAGCAGCGGATCCGGGACACCTGCCTCCTACAATGAGCAGTTCTTC.

The CDR3 DNA is TGCGCCAGCAGCTTACTAGACATAGAGAACACTGAAGCTTTCTTT. Protein: CASSLLDIENTEAFF. The chain couples TRBV5-1 to TRBJ1-1; D not resolved. V was clipped by 2 bases and J by 1 base, with 12 bases between them. The CDR3 length is 15 residues. Germline CDR1 reads SGHRS; CDR2 reads YFSETQ.

The CDR3 spells CASGTIDSSSEKLFF. DNA of the CDR3: TGTGCCAGTGGAACAATCGACAGCTCTTCCGAAAAACTGTTTTTT. The rearrangement uses TRBV19 and TRBJ1-4, with D perhaps matching TRBD1 (5 bases). CDR1 is LNHDA, CDR2 SQIVND, per germline (reference sequence). This CDR3 has 15 amino acids. Trimming pared 8 bases from V and 8 bases from J, leaving 21 bases between. Based on the CDR3 plus reference TRBV19 and TRBJ1-4, the full variable domain is DGGITQSPKYLFRKEGQNVTLSCEQNLNHDAMYWYRQDPGQGLRLIYYSQIVNDFQKGDIAEGYSVSREKKESFPLTVTSAQKNPTAFYLCASGTIDSSSEKLFFGSGTQLSVL.

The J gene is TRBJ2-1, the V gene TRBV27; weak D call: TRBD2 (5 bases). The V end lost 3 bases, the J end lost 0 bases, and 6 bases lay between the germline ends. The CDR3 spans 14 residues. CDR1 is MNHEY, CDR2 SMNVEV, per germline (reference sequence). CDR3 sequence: CASSFGVSYNEQFF. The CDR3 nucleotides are TGTGCCAGCAGTTTCGGGGTCTCCTACAATGAGCAGTTCTTC.

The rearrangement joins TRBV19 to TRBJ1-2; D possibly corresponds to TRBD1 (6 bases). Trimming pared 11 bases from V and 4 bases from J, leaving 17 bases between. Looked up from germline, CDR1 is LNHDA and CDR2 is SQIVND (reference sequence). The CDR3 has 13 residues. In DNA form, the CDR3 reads TGTGCCGCCAGGAGCCGGACAGCCTATGGCTACACCTTC. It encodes CAARSRTAYGYTF.

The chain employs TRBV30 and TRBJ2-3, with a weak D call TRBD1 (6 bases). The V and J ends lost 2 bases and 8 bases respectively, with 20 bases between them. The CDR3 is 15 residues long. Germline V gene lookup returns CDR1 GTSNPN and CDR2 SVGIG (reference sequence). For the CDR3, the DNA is TGTGCCTGGAGTCAGCTTCCCGGGACATACGGTACGCAGTATTTT. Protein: CAWSQLPGTYGTQYF.

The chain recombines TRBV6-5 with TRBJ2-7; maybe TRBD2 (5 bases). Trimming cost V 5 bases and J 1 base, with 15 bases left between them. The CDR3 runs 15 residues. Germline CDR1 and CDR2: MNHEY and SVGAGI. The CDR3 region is CASSNLGSLSYEQYF. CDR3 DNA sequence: TGTGCCAGCAGTAATCTAGGGAGTTTGTCCTACGAGCAGTACTTC.

The CDR3 protein is CASSYSSWNTEAFF. Written as DNA, the CDR3 is TGCGCCAGCAGCTACAGCAGCTGGAACACTGAAGCTTTCTTT. The genes are TRBV5-1 and TRBJ1-1; D gene uncertain. The CDR3 is 14 residues long. Trimming stripped 3 bases from V and 1 base from J, with 10 bases between. Germline V gene data show CDR1 as SGHRS and CDR2 as YFSETQ. The whole variable domain, filled in from reference TRBV5-1 and TRBJ1-1, reads KAGVTQTPRYLIKTRGQQVTLSCSPISGHRSVSWYQQTPGQGLQFLFEYFSETQRNKGNFPGRFSGRQFSNSRSEMNVSTLELGDSALYLCASSYSSWNTEAFFGQGTRLTVV.

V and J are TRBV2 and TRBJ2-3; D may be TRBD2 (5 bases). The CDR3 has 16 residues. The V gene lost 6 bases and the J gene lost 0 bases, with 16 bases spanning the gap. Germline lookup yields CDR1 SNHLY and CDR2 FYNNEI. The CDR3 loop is CASSTRTGSSTDTQYF. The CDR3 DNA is TGTGCCAGCAGCACAAGGACGGGGTCTAGCACAGATACGCAGTATTTT.

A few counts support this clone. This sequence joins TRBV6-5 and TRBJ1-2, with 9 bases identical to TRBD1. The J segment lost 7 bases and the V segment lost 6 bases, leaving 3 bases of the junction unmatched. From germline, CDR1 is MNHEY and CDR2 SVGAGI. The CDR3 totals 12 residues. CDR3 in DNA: TGTGCCAGCAGGACAGGGGGTTCTGGCTACACCTTC. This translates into CASRTGGSGYTF.

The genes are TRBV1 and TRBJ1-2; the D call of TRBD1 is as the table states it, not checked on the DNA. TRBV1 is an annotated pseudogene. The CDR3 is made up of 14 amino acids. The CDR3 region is CTSSQGDRDYGYTF. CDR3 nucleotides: TGCACCAGCAGCCAGGGGGACAGGGACTATGGCTACACCTTC.

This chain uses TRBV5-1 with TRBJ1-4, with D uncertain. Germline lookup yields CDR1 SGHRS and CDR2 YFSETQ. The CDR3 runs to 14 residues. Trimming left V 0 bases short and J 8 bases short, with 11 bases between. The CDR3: CASSLAGVNEKLFF. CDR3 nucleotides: TGCGCCAGCAGCTTGGCCGGTGTCAACGAAAAACTGTTTTTT.

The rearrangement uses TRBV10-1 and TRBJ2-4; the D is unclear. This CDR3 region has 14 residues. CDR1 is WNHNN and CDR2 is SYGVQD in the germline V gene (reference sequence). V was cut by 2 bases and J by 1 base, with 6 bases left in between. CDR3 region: CASSEDTAKNIQYF. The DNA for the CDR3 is TGCGCCAGCAGTGAGGACACTGCCAAAAACATTCAGTACTTC.

The CDR3 is CASKEDGHSGNTIYF. The CDR3 DNA is TGTGCCAGCAAAGAGGATGGTCACTCTGGAAACACCATATATTTT. The V gene is TRBV27, the J gene TRBJ1-3; D is unclear. CDR3 length: 15 residues. Germline V gene lookup returns CDR1 MNHEY and CDR2 SMNVEV (reference sequence). Trimming removed 7 bases from V and 0 bases from J, with 13 bases in between.

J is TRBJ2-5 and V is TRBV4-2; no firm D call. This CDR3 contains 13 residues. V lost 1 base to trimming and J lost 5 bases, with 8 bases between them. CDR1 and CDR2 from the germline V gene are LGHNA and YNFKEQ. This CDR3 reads CASSQGQAETQYF. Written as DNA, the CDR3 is TGTGCCAGCAGCCAAGGCCAGGCGGAGACCCAGTACTTC.

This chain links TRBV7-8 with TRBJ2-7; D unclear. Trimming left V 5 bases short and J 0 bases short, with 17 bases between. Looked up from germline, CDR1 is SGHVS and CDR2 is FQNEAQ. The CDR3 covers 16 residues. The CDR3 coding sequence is TGTGCCAGCAGCGCAAGACCCGGGTCTTCCTCCTACGAGCAGTACGTC. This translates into CASSARPGSSSYEQYV.

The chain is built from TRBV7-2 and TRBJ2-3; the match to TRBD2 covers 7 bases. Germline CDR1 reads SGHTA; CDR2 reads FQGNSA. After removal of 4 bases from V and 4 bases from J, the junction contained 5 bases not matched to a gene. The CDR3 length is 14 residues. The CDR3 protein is CASSSQSGADTQYF. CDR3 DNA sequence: TGTGCCAGCAGCTCCCAGAGCGGGGCAGATACGCAGTATTTT.

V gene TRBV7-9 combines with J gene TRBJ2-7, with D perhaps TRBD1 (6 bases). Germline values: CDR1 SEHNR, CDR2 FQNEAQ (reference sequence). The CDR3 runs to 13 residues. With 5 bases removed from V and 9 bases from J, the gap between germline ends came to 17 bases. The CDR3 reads CASSTGNGFRQYF. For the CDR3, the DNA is TGTGCCAGCAGCACAGGGAACGGCTTCCGGCAGTACTTC.